The 18 T cell receptor beta chains in this list originate from one sample, sequenced in a study of blood T cell repertoires in COVID-19. The assay was immunoSEQ multiplex PCR, and TCRdb's table has in-frame clones only and misses some. Of 250,000 to 350,000 clones in the sample, around 90% were seen once. The sample taken for sequencing was PBMCs or T cells enriched from blood (not recorded which). These receptors all stem from a woman in her thirties who had recovered from COVID-19.

The V gene is TRBV28, the J gene TRBJ2-5; D is uncertain. V was pared by 5 bases and J by 5 bases, with 15 bases between. CDR1 and CDR2 (germline): MDHEN, SYDVKM. This CDR3 comprises 14 residues. The CDR3, as DNA: TGTGCCAGCAGTCCCCCCGAGACTGGGGAGACCCAGTACTTC. It is translated as CASSPPETGETQYF.

A word on this clone: Its ends do not fully match the called genes, so a read error is possible. V and J are TRBV20-1 and TRBJ1-2; no reliable D call. Germline CDR1 is DFQATT and CDR2 is SNEGSKA (reference sequence). The CDR3 runs 11 residues. CDR3 sequence: CSARDGGGVLF. CDR3 in DNA: TGCAGTGCTAGAGATGGAGGTGGAGTGCTCTTC.

The chain carries TRBV30 and TRBJ2-1; D unresolved. Germline CDR1 is GTSNPN and CDR2 is SVGIG (reference sequence). V lost 2 bases and J 7 bases, leaving 6 bases between the germline ends. This CDR3 spans 11 amino acids. CDR3 protein: CAWSLTNEQFF. As DNA, the CDR3 is TGTGCCTGGAGTCTCACTAATGAGCAGTTCTTC.

This clone appeared once. The rearrangement joins TRBV6-5 to TRBJ1-2; TRBD1 matches at 7 bases. The germline V gene has CDR1 MNHEY and CDR2 SVGAGI. V shed 9 bases, J shed 3 bases, and the junction held 4 bases outside the gene matches. The CDR3 contains 12 residues. This CDR3 is CASSDRDYGYTF. The CDR3 bases are TGTGCCAGTTCAGACAGGGACTATGGCTACACCTTC.

CDR3 residues: CASRRTSGSYEQYF. DNA of the CDR3: TGTGCCAGCAGGAGGACTAGCGGTTCCTACGAGCAGTACTTC. The chain has TRBV7-8 and TRBJ2-7; 10 positions match TRBD2. Germline loops: CDR1 SGHVS, CDR2 FQNEAQ. This CDR3 has 14 amino acids. Trimming removed 6 bases from V and 1 base from J; junction bases left unmatched: 3.

The chain recombines TRBV6-5 with TRBJ2-5, with D possibly TRBD2 on 6 matching bases. CDR1 and CDR2 from the germline V gene are MNHEY and SVGAGI. CDR3 length: 13 amino acids. With 4 bases removed from V and 7 bases from J, the gap between germline ends came to 13 bases. CDR3 DNA sequence: TGTGCCAGCAGTTTAGAAAGTAGCGGGACCCAGTACTTC. Protein: CASSLESSGTQYF.

The CDR3 protein is CASSSGLGTQYF. The CDR3 DNA sequence: TGTGCCAGCAGTTCAGGGTTAGGGACCCAGTACTTC. V and J are TRBV6-5 and TRBJ2-5, with D possibly matching TRBD1 (5 bases). Germline V gives CDR1 MNHEY, CDR2 SVGAGI. Trimming removed 4 bases from V and 7 bases from J, with 10 bases in between. This CDR3 comprises 12 residues.

This sequence joins TRBV19 and TRBJ1-5, with TRBD1 matching 10 bases. Trimming took 5 bases from V and 7 from J; bases not matched to a gene: 2. Germline CDR1 is LNHDA and CDR2 is SQIVND (reference sequence). The CDR3 length is 13 residues. The CDR3: CASSGTGEQPQHF. CDR3 coding DNA: TGTGCCAGTAGTGGGACAGGGGAACAGCCCCAGCATTTT.

The V call is TRBV11-2, the J call TRBJ2-1; 12 nucleotides line up with TRBD2. The germline V gene has CDR1 SGHAT and CDR2 FQNNGV. There are 17 residues in the CDR3. V lost 4 bases and J lost 9; bases outside the gene matches: 13. The CDR3 loop is CASSSKLLAGGVGEQFF. In DNA form, the CDR3 reads TGTGCCAGCAGCTCCAAACTTCTAGCGGGAGGGGTGGGTGAGCAGTTCTTC.

V and J are TRBV29-1 and TRBJ2-1, with TRBD2 matching 11 bases. The CDR3 loop spans 14 amino acids. V was pared by 6 bases and J by 7 bases, with 8 bases of the junction left unmatched. Germline V CDR1 and CDR2: SQVTM, ANQGSEA. The CDR3 loop reads CSVGLAGVSNEQFF. The CDR3 nucleotides read TGCAGCGTCGGACTAGCGGGTGTTAGTAATGAGCAGTTCTTC.

This chain joins TRBV7-3 and TRBJ1-2; tentatively, D is TRBD1 (6 bases). The CDR3 runs to 15 residues. Germline V CDR1 and CDR2: SGHTA, FQGTGA. V was trimmed by 3 bases and J by 5 bases, leaving 16 bases between them. Here the CDR3 reads CASSLTPTGTYGYTF. CDR3 nucleotides: TGTGCCAGCAGCTTGACTCCGACAGGAACGTATGGCTACACCTTC.

The gene calls are TRBV28 and TRBJ1-2; tentatively, D is TRBD1 (6 bases). CDR3 length equals 13 residues. The V end lost 6 bases, the J end lost 7 bases, and 15 bases lay between the germline ends. Germline CDR1 and CDR2: MDHEN and SYDVKM. The CDR3 here is CASRSPGDSGYTF. The CDR3 coding sequence is TGTGCCAGCAGAAGCCCAGGGGATAGTGGCTACACCTTC.

The rearrangement joins TRBV27 to TRBJ2-1; D is unresolved. Germline V CDR1 and CDR2: MNHEY, SMNVEV (reference sequence). The CDR3 totals 15 residues. Trimming stripped 2 bases from V and 0 bases from J, with 8 bases between. The CDR3 spells CASSLKSLSYNEQFF. DNA for the CDR3: TGTGCCAGCAGTTTAAAGAGTCTCTCCTACAATGAGCAGTTCTTC.

The J gene is TRBJ2-1, the V gene TRBV6-4; 7 nucleotides line up with TRBD1. V trimming: 4 bases; J trimming: 0 bases; junction bases outside the gene matches: 9. This CDR3 region has 17 residues. The germline gives CDR1 MRHNA, CDR2 SNTAGT. In DNA, the CDR3 is TGTGCCAGCAGTGTTGACGGACAGGACAGCTCCTACAATGAGCAGTTCTTC. Its protein product is CASSVDGQDSSYNEQFF.

The chain carries TRBV19 and TRBJ2-7; 8 bases align to TRBD1. CDR1 and CDR2 from the germline V gene are LNHDA and SQIVND (reference sequence). Trimming took 6 bases from V and 7 from J; bases not matched to a gene: 5. The CDR3 length is 12 residues. CDR3 sequence: CASRARTGEQYF. The CDR3 DNA follows: TGTGCCAGTAGGGCGAGGACAGGGGAGCAGTACTTC.

CDR3 residues: CASSSDYYNEQFF. The CDR3 region has the DNA TGCGCCAGCAGCTCGGACTATTACAATGAGCAGTTCTTC. This chain uses TRBV5-1 with TRBJ2-1; possibly TRBD2 for D (6 bases). Germline CDR1 and CDR2: SGHRS and YFSETQ. CDR3 length: 13 residues. Trimming removed 3 bases from V and 4 bases from J, with 8 bases in between. The whole variable domain, remainder taken from reference TRBV5-1 and TRBJ2-1, is KAGVTQTPRYLIKTRGQQVTLSCSPISGHRSVSWYQQTPGQGLQFLFEYFSETQRNKGNFPGRFSGRQFSNSRSEMNVSTLELGDSALYLCASSSDYYNEQFFGPGTRLTVL.

The rearrangement links TRBV2 to TRBJ2-1, with TRBD2 matching over 7 bases. The CDR3 length is 16 residues. Germline CDR1 and CDR2: SNHLY and FYNNEI. The V segment lost 6 bases and the J segment 0 bases; nucleotides outside the gene matches: 8. DNA for the CDR3: TGTGCCAGCAGGTTAGAGGGAGGGAACTCCTACAATGAGCAGTTCTTC. It specifies CASRLEGGNSYNEQFF.

The J gene is TRBJ2-5, the V gene TRBV7-6, with D possibly matching TRBD1 (5 bases). The ends were cut back, 3 bases at V and 4 bases at J, with 9 bases in the middle. CDR3 length: 13 residues. The germline CDR1 and CDR2 sequences are SGHVS and FNYEAQ. CDR3 DNA sequence: TGTGCCAGCAGCTTCAGGCAGGGAGAGACCCAGTACTTC. It translates to CASSFRQGETQYF.